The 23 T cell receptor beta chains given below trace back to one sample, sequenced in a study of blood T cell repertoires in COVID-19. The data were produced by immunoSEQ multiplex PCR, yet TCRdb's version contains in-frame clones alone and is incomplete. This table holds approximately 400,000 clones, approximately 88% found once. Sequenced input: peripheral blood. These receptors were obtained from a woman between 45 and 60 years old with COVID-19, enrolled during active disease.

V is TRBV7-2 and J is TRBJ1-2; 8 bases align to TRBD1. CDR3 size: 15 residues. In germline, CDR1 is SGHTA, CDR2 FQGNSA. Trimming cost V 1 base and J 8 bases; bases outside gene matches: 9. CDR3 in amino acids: CASSLEAGGAWGYTF. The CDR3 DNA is TGTGCCAGCAGCTTAGAGGCAGGGGGCGCCTGGGGCTACACCTTC.

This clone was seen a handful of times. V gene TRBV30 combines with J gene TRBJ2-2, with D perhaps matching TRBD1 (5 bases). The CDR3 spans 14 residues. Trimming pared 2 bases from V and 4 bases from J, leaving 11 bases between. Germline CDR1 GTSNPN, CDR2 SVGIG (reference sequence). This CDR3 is CAWSKTGITGELFF. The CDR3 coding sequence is TGTGCCTGGAGTAAAACAGGCATCACCGGGGAGCTGTTTTTT.

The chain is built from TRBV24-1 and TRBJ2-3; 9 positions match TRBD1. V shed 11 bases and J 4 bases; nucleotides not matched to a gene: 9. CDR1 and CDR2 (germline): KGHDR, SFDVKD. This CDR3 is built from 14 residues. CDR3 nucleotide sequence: TGTGCCATCGGGGGACAGGGTGTCCCAGATACGCAGTATTTT. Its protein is CAIGGQGVPDTQYF.

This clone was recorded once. CDR3 DNA: TGTGCCAGCAGTTTATCCCTCAGACAGGGCCGATCCTATGGCTACACCTTC. Translation gives CASSLSLRQGRSYGYTF. The rearrangement uses TRBV27 and TRBJ1-2; TRBD1 aligns across 7 bases. Unmatched junction bases numbered 11, after V lost 0 bases and J lost 4 bases. The germline V gene has CDR1 MNHEY and CDR2 SMNVEV (reference sequence). There are 17 residues in the CDR3.

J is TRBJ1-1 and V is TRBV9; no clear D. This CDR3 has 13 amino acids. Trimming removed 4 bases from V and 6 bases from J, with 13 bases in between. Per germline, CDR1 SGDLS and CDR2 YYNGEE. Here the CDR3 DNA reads TGTGCCAGCAGCCCCTGGGGAGGGTCTGAAGCTTTCTTT. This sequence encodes CASSPWGGSEAFF.

The CDR3 loop reads CASSLLPGGYTF. The CDR3 region has the DNA TGTGCCAGTAGTTTGCTCCCAGGAGGCTACACCTTC. The chain is built from TRBV19 and TRBJ1-2; D remains ambiguous. This CDR3 spans 12 amino acids. V was cut by 5 bases and J by 8 bases, with 12 bases left in between. In germline, CDR1 is LNHDA, CDR2 SQIVND (reference sequence).

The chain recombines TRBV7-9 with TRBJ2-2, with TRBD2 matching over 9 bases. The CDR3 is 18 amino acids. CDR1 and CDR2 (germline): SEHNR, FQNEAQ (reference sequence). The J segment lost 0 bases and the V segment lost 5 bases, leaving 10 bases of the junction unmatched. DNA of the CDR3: TGTGCCAGCAGCCCTCGGAAAGCGGGGGGCCCGAACACCGGGGAGCTGTTTTTT. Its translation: CASSPRKAGGPNTGELFF.

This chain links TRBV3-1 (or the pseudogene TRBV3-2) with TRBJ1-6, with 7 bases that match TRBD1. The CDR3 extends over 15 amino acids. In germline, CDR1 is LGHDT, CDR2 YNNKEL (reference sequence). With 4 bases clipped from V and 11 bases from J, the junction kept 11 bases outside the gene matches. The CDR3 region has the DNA TGTGCCAGCAGCCTACGTTGGGACAGAGCGGCACCCCTCCACTTT. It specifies CASSLRWDRAAPLHF.

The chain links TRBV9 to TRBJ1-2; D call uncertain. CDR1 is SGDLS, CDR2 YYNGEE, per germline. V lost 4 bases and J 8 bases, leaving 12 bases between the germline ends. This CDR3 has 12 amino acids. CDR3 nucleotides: TGTGCCAGCAGCCCCCCCCTCGGGGGCTACACCTTC. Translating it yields CASSPPLGGYTF.

The CDR3 loop is CASHGFLNTEAFF. The DNA for the CDR3 is TGTGCCAGCCACGGGTTTTTGAACACTGAAGCTTTCTTT. The chain joins TRBV6-5 to TRBJ1-1; no firm D call. The CDR3 has 13 amino acids. CDR1 is MNHEY and CDR2 is SVGAGI in the germline V gene. V gave up 8 bases and J gave up 0 bases, with 10 bases separating them.

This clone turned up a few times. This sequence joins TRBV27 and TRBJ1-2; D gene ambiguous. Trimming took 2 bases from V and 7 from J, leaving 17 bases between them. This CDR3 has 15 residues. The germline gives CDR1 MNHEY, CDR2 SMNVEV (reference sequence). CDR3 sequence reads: CASSLDRVLSGGYTF. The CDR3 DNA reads TGTGCCAGCAGTTTAGATAGAGTATTGTCAGGTGGCTACACCTTC.

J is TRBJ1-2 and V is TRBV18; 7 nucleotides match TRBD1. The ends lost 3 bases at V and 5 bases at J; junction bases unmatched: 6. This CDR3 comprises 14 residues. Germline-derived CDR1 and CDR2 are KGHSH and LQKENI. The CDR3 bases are TGTGCCAGCTCACCCGCGACAGGGAGGTATGGCTACACCTTC. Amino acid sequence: CASSPATGRYGYTF.

The CDR3, as DNA: TGTGCCAGCAGCAAAGATCGGATCGGCAGGGAAGAGTACTTC. Translation gives CASSKDRIGREEYF. This sequence joins TRBV21-1 and TRBJ2-7; the table's D call, TRBD1, has no DNA check behind it. TRBV21-1 is assigned pseudogene status. There are 14 residues in the CDR3.

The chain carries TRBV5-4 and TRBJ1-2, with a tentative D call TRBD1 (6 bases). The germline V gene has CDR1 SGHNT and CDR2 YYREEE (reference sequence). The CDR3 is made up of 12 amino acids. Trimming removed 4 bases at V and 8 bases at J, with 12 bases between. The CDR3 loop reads CASSLLQGGYTF. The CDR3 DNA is TGTGCCAGCAGCCTGCTACAGGGAGGCTACACCTTC. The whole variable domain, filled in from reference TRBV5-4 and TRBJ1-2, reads ETGVTQSPTHLIKTRGQQVTLRCSSQSGHNTVSWYQQALGQGPQFIFQYYREEENGRGNFPPRFSGLQFPNYSSELNVNALELDDSALYLCASSLLQGGYTFGSGTRLTVV.

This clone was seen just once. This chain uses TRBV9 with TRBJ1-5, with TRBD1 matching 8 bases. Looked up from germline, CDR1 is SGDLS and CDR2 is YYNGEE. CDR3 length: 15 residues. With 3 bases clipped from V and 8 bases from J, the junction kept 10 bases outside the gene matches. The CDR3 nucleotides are TGTGCCAGCAGCGGGACAGGGACCCCCTGGGAGCCCCAGCATTTT. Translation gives CASSGTGTPWEPQHF.

The CDR3 DNA reads TGCAGCGTTGTGGACACTTTGAACACTGAAGCTTTCTTT. Its translation is CSVVDTLNTEAFF. The V and J genes are TRBV29-1 and TRBJ1-1; perhaps TRBD1 as D (5 bases). Looked up from germline, CDR1 is SQVTM and CDR2 is ANQGSEA. Between the trimmed V and J ends, which lost 4 bases and 0 bases, there was a span of 9 bases. This CDR3 region has 13 residues.

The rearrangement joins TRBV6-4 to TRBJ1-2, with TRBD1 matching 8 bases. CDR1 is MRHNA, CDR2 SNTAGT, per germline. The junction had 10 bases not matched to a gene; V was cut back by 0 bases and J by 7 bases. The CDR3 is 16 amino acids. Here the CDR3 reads CASSDSRTGTIGGYTF. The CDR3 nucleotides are TGTGCCAGCAGTGACTCTCGGACAGGGACTATTGGTGGCTACACCTTC.

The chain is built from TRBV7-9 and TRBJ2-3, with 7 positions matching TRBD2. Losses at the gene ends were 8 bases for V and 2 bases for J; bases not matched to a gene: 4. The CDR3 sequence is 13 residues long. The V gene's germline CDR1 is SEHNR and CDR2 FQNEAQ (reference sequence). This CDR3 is CASGAGNTDTQYF. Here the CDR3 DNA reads TGTGCCAGCGGAGCGGGGAACACAGATACGCAGTATTTT.

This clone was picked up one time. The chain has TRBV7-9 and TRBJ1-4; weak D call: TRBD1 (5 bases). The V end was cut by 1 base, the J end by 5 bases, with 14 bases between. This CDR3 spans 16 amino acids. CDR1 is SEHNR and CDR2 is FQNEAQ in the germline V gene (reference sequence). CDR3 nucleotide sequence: TGTGCCAGCAGCTTAGTAAGACAGTTTCAGAATGAAAAACTGTTTTTT. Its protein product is CASSLVRQFQNEKLFF.

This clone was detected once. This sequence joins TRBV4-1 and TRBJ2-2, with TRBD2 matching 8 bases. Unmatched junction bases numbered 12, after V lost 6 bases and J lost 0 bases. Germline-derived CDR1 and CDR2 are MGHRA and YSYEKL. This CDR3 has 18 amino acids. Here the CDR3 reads CASSVSGAGGPNTGELFF. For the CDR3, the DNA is TGCGCCAGCAGTGTTTCGGGGGCGGGGGGACCGAACACCGGGGAGCTGTTTTTT.

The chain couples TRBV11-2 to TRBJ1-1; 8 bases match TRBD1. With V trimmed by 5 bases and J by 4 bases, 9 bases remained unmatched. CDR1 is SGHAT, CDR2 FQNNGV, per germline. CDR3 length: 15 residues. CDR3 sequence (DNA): TGTGCCAGCAGCCCACAGACAGGGGCGGGCACTGAAGCTTTCTTT. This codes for CASSPQTGAGTEAFF.

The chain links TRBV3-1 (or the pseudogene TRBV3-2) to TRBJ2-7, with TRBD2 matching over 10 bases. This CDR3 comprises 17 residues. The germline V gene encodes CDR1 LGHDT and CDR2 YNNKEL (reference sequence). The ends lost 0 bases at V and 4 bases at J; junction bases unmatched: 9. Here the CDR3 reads CASSQDIAGGLSYEQYF. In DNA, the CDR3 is TGTGCCAGCAGCCAAGATATAGCGGGGGGCCTGTCTTACGAGCAGTACTTC.

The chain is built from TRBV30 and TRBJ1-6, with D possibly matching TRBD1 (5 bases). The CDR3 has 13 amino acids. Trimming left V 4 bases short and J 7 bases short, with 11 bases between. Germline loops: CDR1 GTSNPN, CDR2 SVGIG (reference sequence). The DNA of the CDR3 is TGTGCCTGGACTGGGCAGGGAAATTCACCCCTCCACTTT. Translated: CAWTGQGNSPLHF.